The rows below give T cell receptor beta chains drawn from one sample of a study of immune evolution from preneoplasia to lung adenocarcinoma. Repertoires were generated with immunoSEQ multiplex PCR, while TCRdb's copy carries only in-frame clones and drops some. The sample gives several thousand clones, roughly 86% of which show up once; 2.5% to 3.5% is in the top ten. Sequenced: FFPE minimally invasive lung adenocarcinoma tissue. Receptor source: a person between 65 and 79 years old with lung adenocarcinoma. CDR3s include the opening cysteine and the closing phenylalanine or tryptophan. Each record gives: J gene, clone size, D gene, V gene, CDR3 protein, CDR3 DNA. A D gene is named only where the DNA matches it firmly. Clone sizes are given selectively: once, few, many, or a class where the clone is expanded.

j_gene: TRBJ1-4
abundance: .
d_gene: .
v_gene: TRBV27
CDR3aa: CASSLGSFNEKLFF
CDR3nt: TGTGCCAGCAGTCTCGGGTCCTTTAATGAAAAACTGTTTTTT

j_gene: TRBJ1-5
abundance: .
d_gene: .
v_gene: TRBV18
CDR3aa: CASSPMGDQPQHF
CDR3nt: TGTGCCAGCTCCCCTATGGGGGATCAGCCCCAGCATTTT

j_gene: TRBJ1-2
abundance: .
d_gene: .
v_gene: TRBV7-2
CDR3aa: CASSAGVLYGYTF
CDR3nt: TGTGCCAGCAGTGCCGGGGTGCTCTATGGCTACACCTTC

j_gene: TRBJ2-7
abundance: .
d_gene: .
v_gene: TRBV7-8
CDR3aa: CASSFLDRLSEQYF
CDR3nt: TGTGCCAGCAGCTTTTTGGACAGACTATCCGAGCAGTACTTC

j_gene: TRBJ2-1
abundance: .
d_gene: .
v_gene: TRBV11-2
CDR3aa: CASSPGVGYNEQFF
CDR3nt: TGTGCCAGCAGTCCGGGAGTAGGCTACAATGAGCAGTTCTTC

j_gene: TRBJ1-1
abundance: .
d_gene: .
v_gene: TRBV10-3
CDR3aa: CAISASMGTEAFF
CDR3nt: TGTGCCATCAGTGCATCTATGGGGACTGAAGCTTTCTTT

j_gene: TRBJ1-1
abundance: .
d_gene: .
v_gene: TRBV2
CDR3aa: CASRIGWNTEAFF
CDR3nt: TGTGCCAGCAGAATCGGGTGGAACACTGAAGCTTTCTTT

j_gene: TRBJ1-2
abundance: .
d_gene: TRBD1
v_gene: TRBV7-9
CDR3aa: CASSFATGIYGYTF
CDR3nt: TGTGCCAGCAGCTTCGCGACAGGGATCTATGGCTACACCTTC

j_gene: TRBJ1-5
abundance: .
d_gene: .
v_gene: TRBV2
CDR3aa: CASSEGLGQPQHF
CDR3nt: TGTGCCAGCAGTGAAGGGTTGGGTCAGCCCCAGCATTTT

j_gene: TRBJ2-3
abundance: .
d_gene: .
v_gene: TRBV15
CDR3aa: CATSRGEGPTDTQYF
CDR3nt: TGTGCCACCAGCAGAGGCGAGGGACCCACAGATACGCAGTATTTT

j_gene: TRBJ2-2
abundance: once
d_gene: TRBD2
v_gene: TRBV30
CDR3aa: CAWSVGRSGGPPTNTGELFF
CDR3nt: TGTGCCTGGAGTGTGGGGCGGAGCGGGGGGCCACCAACGAACACCGGGGAGCTGTTTTTT

j_gene: TRBJ1-2
abundance: few
d_gene: .
v_gene: TRBV5-1
CDR3aa: CASSPGTDLSFPSYGYTF
CDR3nt: TGCGCCAGCAGCCCAGGTACAGACCTTTCATTCCCATCATATGGCTACACCTTC

j_gene: TRBJ2-7
abundance: once
d_gene: .
v_gene: TRBV7-9
CDR3aa: CASSSGGGGGSYEQYF
CDR3nt: TGTGCCAGCAGCTCCGGAGGAGGTGGGGGCTCCTACGAGCAGTACTTC

j_gene: TRBJ1-3
abundance: .
d_gene: TRBD1
v_gene: TRBV27
CDR3aa: CASKTDREAGNTIYF
CDR3nt: TGTGCCAGCAAAACCGACAGGGAGGCTGGAAACACCATATATTTT

j_gene: TRBJ1-3
abundance: .
d_gene: .
v_gene: TRBV30
CDR3aa: CAWSVRGTFSNTIYF
CDR3nt: TGTGCCTGGAGTGTACGGGGGACATTCTCCAACACCATATATTTT

j_gene: TRBJ1-4
abundance: .
d_gene: .
v_gene: TRBV7-2
CDR3aa: CASSLHGSNEKLFF
CDR3nt: TGTGCCAGCAGCTTACATGGATCGAATGAAAAACTGTTTTTT

j_gene: TRBJ1-3
abundance: .
d_gene: .
v_gene: TRBV30
CDR3aa: CAWRTPTGDSGNTIYF
CDR3nt: TGTGCCTGGAGAACACCCACAGGAGACTCGGGAAACACCATATATTTT

j_gene: TRBJ2-7
abundance: .
d_gene: TRBD1
v_gene: TRBV6-5
CDR3aa: CASSYSGTEKTYEQYF
CDR3nt: TGTGCCAGCAGTTACTCCGGGACAGAAAAAACCTACGAGCAGTACTTC

j_gene: TRBJ2-7
abundance: .
d_gene: TRBD2
v_gene: TRBV4-3
CDR3aa: CASSRSGTSSYEQYF
CDR3nt: TGCGCCAGCAGCCGCTCCGGGACTAGCTCCTACGAGCAGTACTTC

j_gene: TRBJ1-2
abundance: .
d_gene: .
v_gene: TRBV6-4
CDR3aa: CASSGDGHYGYTF
CDR3nt: TGTGCCAGCAGTGGGGACGGCCACTATGGCTACACCTTC

j_gene: TRBJ2-3
abundance: .
d_gene: .
v_gene: TRBV18
CDR3aa: CASSPLPDPTDTQYF
CDR3nt: TGTGCCAGCTCACCCCTGCCGGACCCCACAGATACGCAGTATTTT

j_gene: TRBJ2-7
abundance: .
d_gene: .
v_gene: TRBV19
CDR3aa: CASSIRPGSEQYF
CDR3nt: TGTGCCAGTAGTATCAGGCCCGGGAGCGAGCAGTACTTC

j_gene: TRBJ2-7
abundance: .
d_gene: .
v_gene: TRBV30
CDR3aa: CAWSSRRGQYF
CDR3nt: TGTGCCTGGAGTTCTCGGCGAGGGCAGTACTTC

j_gene: TRBJ2-7
abundance: once
d_gene: TRBD2
v_gene: TRBV6-1
CDR3aa: CASSASGGRYEQYF
CDR3nt: TGTGCCAGCAGCGCTAGCGGGGGAAGGTACGAGCAGTACTTC

j_gene: TRBJ1-1
abundance: few
d_gene: .
v_gene: TRBV29-1
CDR3aa: CSVDGYTEAFF
CDR3nt: TGCAGCGTTGACGGTTACACTGAAGCTTTCTTT

j_gene: TRBJ2-2
abundance: .
d_gene: .
v_gene: TRBV9
CDR3aa: CASSPYGATAGELFF
CDR3nt: TGTGCCAGCAGCCCGTATGGAGCGACGGCCGGGGAGCTGTTTTTT

j_gene: TRBJ2-7
abundance: once
d_gene: .
v_gene: TRBV7-2
CDR3aa: CASSLQGYEQYF
CDR3nt: TGTGCCAGCAGCTTGCAGGGCTACGAGCAGTACTTC

j_gene: TRBJ2-1
abundance: .
d_gene: .
v_gene: TRBV28
CDR3aa: CASSFSRYNEQFF
CDR3nt: TGTGCCAGCAGTTTCTCTCGGTACAATGAGCAGTTCTTC

j_gene: TRBJ1-6
abundance: .
d_gene: .
v_gene: TRBV6-5
CDR3aa: CASRTKRSLHF
CDR3nt: TGTGCCAGTCGGACTAAGCGGTCCCTCCACTTT

j_gene: TRBJ1-4
abundance: few
d_gene: .
v_gene: TRBV27
CDR3aa: CASTRDPATNEKLFF
CDR3nt: TGTGCCAGTACGAGGGACCCTGCAACTAATGAAAAACTGTTTTTT

j_gene: TRBJ2-3
abundance: .
d_gene: TRBD2
v_gene: TRBV10-3
CDR3aa: CAIRGTSGMTQYF
CDR3nt: TGTGCCATCAGGGGGACTAGCGGGATGACGCAGTATTTT

j_gene: TRBJ1-2
abundance: .
d_gene: .
v_gene: TRBV5-4
CDR3aa: CASSLRRNLYGYTF
CDR3nt: TGTGCCAGCAGCTTAAGACGCAATCTCTATGGCTACACCTTC

j_gene: TRBJ2-3
abundance: .
d_gene: TRBD2
v_gene: TRBV9
CDR3aa: CASSTSGGAADTQYF
CDR3nt: TGTGCCAGCAGCACTAGCGGGGGGGCGGCAGATACGCAGTATTTT

j_gene: TRBJ1-2
abundance: .
d_gene: .
v_gene: TRBV5-6
CDR3aa: CASSLDQPFNYGYTF
CDR3nt: TGTGCCAGCAGCTTGGACCAACCCTTCAACTATGGCTACACCTTC

j_gene: TRBJ2-7
abundance: .
d_gene: TRBD2
v_gene: TRBV7-2
CDR3aa: CASSRSGTSVYEQYF
CDR3nt: TGTGCCAGCAGCCGTTCCGGGACTAGCGTATACGAGCAGTACTTC